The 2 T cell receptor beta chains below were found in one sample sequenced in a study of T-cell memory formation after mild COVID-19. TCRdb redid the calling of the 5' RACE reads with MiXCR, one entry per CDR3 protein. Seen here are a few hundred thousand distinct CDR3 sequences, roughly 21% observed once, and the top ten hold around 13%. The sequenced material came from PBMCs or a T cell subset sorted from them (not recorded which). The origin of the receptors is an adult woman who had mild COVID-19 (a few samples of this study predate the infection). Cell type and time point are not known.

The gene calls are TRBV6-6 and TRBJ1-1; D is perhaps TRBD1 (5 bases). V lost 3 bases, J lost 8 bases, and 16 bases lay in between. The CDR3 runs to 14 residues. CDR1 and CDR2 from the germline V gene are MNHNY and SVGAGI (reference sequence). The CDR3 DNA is TGTGCCAGCAGTTATCTTGGCTCAGGGTCGGAAGCTTTCTTT. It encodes CASSYLGSGSEAFF.

DNA of the CDR3: TGTGCCAGCAGCTCGCATAACAGGGGTTCAACTAATGAAAAACTGTTTTTT. It yields the protein CASSSHNRGSTNEKLFF. The rearrangement links TRBV11-2 to TRBJ1-4; 7 positions agree with TRBD1. CDR3 size: 17 residues. V lost 4 bases and J lost 0; bases outside the gene matches: 8. Germline assignment: CDR1 SGHAT and CDR2 FQNNGV.